This T cell receptor beta chain was documented in a study of blood T cell repertoires in COVID-19 (TCRdb year 2020). About the study as a whole: Samples covering the acute and convalescent phases of COVID-19 were provided by collaborators in the United States, Italy and Spain. Sample metadata almost always included a de-identified subject ID, COVID-19 status, age in years and sex. Samples came from the ongoing ImmuneRACE study (first 160 participants) plus 1,254 subjects from 6 global collaborators. The repertoires were released in a freely available public database intended as a resource for research on the immune response to SARS-CoV-2. Where available, HLA class I and class II types were taken from metadata supplied by the sample provider and were not determined by assay-based typing. Deeply sampled blood TCRbeta repertoires from subjects exposed to, actively infected with, or recovered from COVID-19 were included in the dataset. The prospective study material was composed of cDNA or gDNA derived from T cells, B-cell-depleted T cells, or PBMCs.

As to this clone: Its binding antigen is unknown. Base qualities are not provided; no much larger clone lies one nucleotide away.

Including cysteine and phenylalanine, the CDR3 has 14 amino acids. Only CDR3 DNA is held: 42 bases, read in frame from base 1. The germline V gene (reference sequence) sets CDR1 to SGHNT and CDR2 to YYREEE. Trimming takes 2 bases from V and 0 bases from J, and the germline ends sit 9 bases apart. The full study reports these points: The quantity of clinical and demographic metadata differed by source and by participant and was supplied without curation.

The immunoSEQ Assay, a bias-controlled multiplex PCR, was used to amplify TCRbeta CDR3 regions from genomic DNA. Concerning the study's data processing: The number of nucleated cells in each sample was estimated from the amplification of reference gene primers within the assay. Sequence reads were collapsed and filtered to measure the absolute abundance of every unique TCRbeta CDR3 rearrangement. Productive Simpson clonality was computed per sample as the square root of Simpson's diversity index over productive rearrangements. The source is immuneACCESS, and TCRdb retained only in-frame sequences with V and J called. Part of the clones is not carried over; for the studies checked, unresolved V genes explain less than half of this, and the remainder is unexplained. D and trimming were read from the DNA, whereas the V and J calls and clone size are those reported in that table. The sample has over 85,000 clones on record, roughly nine tenths of them singletons. The ten top clones hold approximately 4.9% of the sample.

Whole blood was collected in K2EDTA tubes by collaborating institutions according to the institutions' own protocols. For TCRbeta analysis, collaborators shipped samples as frozen whole blood, isolated PBMCs, or DNA extracted from either of those sample types. The sequence links TRBV5-4 to TRBJ2-7, with TRBD2 tentatively as D gene (6 bases match). Sequencing used peripheral blood. This clonotype was obtained from a man aged 65 to 79 with acute or convalescent COVID-19. Here the CDR3 is given as CASSFRGNSYEQYF. The sequenced DNA is TGTGCCAGCAGCTTCCGCGGGAACTCCTACGAGCAGTACTTC.